These T cell receptor beta chains were read from a single sample in a study of T-cell reconstitution after alpha-beta-depleted transplantation in children. Each CDR3 protein is one row after TCRdb ran MiXCR on the PCR reads. The repertoire holds about 78,000 distinct CDR3 sequences, with roughly 13% as singletons. This sample comprised PBMCs, mostly from graft donor cells, obtained 180 days after TCRalphabeta/CD19-depleted stem cell transplant. The receptors shown here come from a male patient between 2 and 15 years old who had a stem cell transplant for acute lymphoblastic leukemia, so the T cells may come from the graft donor. CDR3s include the opening cysteine and the closing phenylalanine or tryptophan. A D gene is named only where the DNA matches it firmly. Clone size is stated in some rows and not others, as once, few, many or a class when expanded.

abundance: .
j_gene: TRBJ1-1
d_gene: .
v_gene: TRBV12-3/TRBV12-4
CDR3nt: TGTGCCAGCAGTTTAGAACGGTGGAACACTGAAGCTTTCTTT
CDR3aa: CASSLERWNTEAFF

abundance: .
j_gene: TRBJ2-3
d_gene: TRBD2
v_gene: TRBV11-3
CDR3nt: TGTGCCAGCAGCTTTGCTAGCGGGGGTCTCACAGATACGCAGTATTTT
CDR3aa: CASSFASGGLTDTQYF

abundance: .
j_gene: TRBJ2-7
d_gene: .
v_gene: TRBV10-3
CDR3nt: TGTGCCATCAGTGAGAGCAGAGTATACGAGCAGTACTTC
CDR3aa: CAISESRVYEQYF

abundance: .
j_gene: TRBJ1-5
d_gene: .
v_gene: TRBV6-2/TRBV6-3
CDR3nt: TGTGCCAGCAGTTACGGGGGATACGGATTTTGGACAGCCCGAGGTCAGCCCCAGCATTTT
CDR3aa: CASSYGGYGFWTARGQPQHF

abundance: .
j_gene: TRBJ1-6
d_gene: .
v_gene: TRBV11-3
CDR3nt: TGTGCCAGCAGCAAGGGACACTTT
CDR3aa: CASSKGHF

abundance: few
j_gene: TRBJ2-7
d_gene: .
v_gene: TRBV5-8
CDR3nt: TGTGCCAGCAGCTTCCGTCGCTTC
CDR3aa: CASSFRRF

abundance: .
j_gene: TRBJ2-5
d_gene: .
v_gene: TRBV28
CDR3nt: TGTGCCAGCGGTCACAGAGGGGGAGAGACCCAGTACTTC
CDR3aa: CASGHRGGETQYF

abundance: .
j_gene: TRBJ2-7
d_gene: TRBD1
v_gene: TRBV7-2
CDR3nt: TGTGCCAGCAGCTTAGTCTTCAGGGGGCCAACCTACGAGCAGTACTTC
CDR3aa: CASSLVFRGPTYEQYF

abundance: many
j_gene: TRBJ2-7
d_gene: .
v_gene: TRBV4-3
CDR3nt: TGCGCCAGCAGCCAAGGCAGGGCTTACGAGCAGTACTTC
CDR3aa: CASSQGRAYEQYF

abundance: few
j_gene: TRBJ2-5
d_gene: .
v_gene: TRBV5-1
CDR3nt: TGCGCCAGCAGCTCCGGGCCCCGAGAGACCCAGTACTTC
CDR3aa: CASSSGPRETQYF

abundance: many
j_gene: TRBJ1-2
d_gene: .
v_gene: TRBV12-3/TRBV12-4
CDR3nt: TGTGCCAGCAGCCCAGTCCCAAACTATGGCTACACCTTC
CDR3aa: CASSPVPNYGYTF

abundance: few
j_gene: TRBJ2-5
d_gene: .
v_gene: TRBV4-3
CDR3nt: TGCGCCAGCAGCCAAGTTGAAAGCGGACCCCAGTACTTC
CDR3aa: CASSQVESGPQYF

abundance: many
j_gene: TRBJ2-7
d_gene: .
v_gene: TRBV5-6
CDR3nt: TGTGCCAGCAGTTCTCAGGACATACGGTACTTC
CDR3aa: CASSSQDIRYF

abundance: few
j_gene: TRBJ2-6
d_gene: .
v_gene: TRBV9
CDR3nt: TGTGCCAGCAGCGTACCCCCGGGAGGGGCCAACGTCCTGACTTTC
CDR3aa: CASSVPPGGANVLTF

abundance: few
j_gene: TRBJ2-7
d_gene: TRBD1
v_gene: TRBV7-9
CDR3nt: TGTGCCAGCAGCCGGGACAGACCCTACGAGCAGTACTTC
CDR3aa: CASSRDRPYEQYF

abundance: many
j_gene: TRBJ1-2
d_gene: .
v_gene: TRBV20-1
CDR3nt: TGCAGTGCTAGTGAGGGGGATTCCCATGGCTACACCTTC
CDR3aa: CSASEGDSHGYTF

abundance: few
j_gene: TRBJ1-2
d_gene: .
v_gene: TRBV6-1
CDR3nt: TGTGCCAGCAGTGAGACACAAAGGCACTATGGCTACACCTTC
CDR3aa: CASSETQRHYGYTF

abundance: many
j_gene: TRBJ2-7
d_gene: .
v_gene: TRBV5-6
CDR3nt: TGTGCCAGCAGCTTGGGCCCCCGGTGGAGCTCCTACGAGCAGTACTTC
CDR3aa: CASSLGPRWSSYEQYF

abundance: few
j_gene: TRBJ2-7
d_gene: .
v_gene: TRBV25-1
CDR3nt: TGTGCCAGCAGTGTCCAGGGTGAGCAGTACTTC
CDR3aa: CASSVQGEQYF

abundance: few
j_gene: TRBJ2-3
d_gene: TRBD1
v_gene: TRBV7-8
CDR3nt: TGTGCCAGCAGCCAGAAGACAGGGCCCCGCACAGATACGCAGTATTTT
CDR3aa: CASSQKTGPRTDTQYF

abundance: many
j_gene: TRBJ2-2
d_gene: TRBD1
v_gene: TRBV12-3/TRBV12-4
CDR3nt: TGTGCCAGCAGTTGGGACAGGACGGGGTCCGGGGAGCTGTTTTTT
CDR3aa: CASSWDRTGSGELFF

abundance: .
j_gene: TRBJ2-7
d_gene: TRBD2
v_gene: TRBV28
CDR3nt: TGTGCCAGCAGCCTCAGCGGGAGGGCCGAACAGTACTTC
CDR3aa: CASSLSGRAEQYF

abundance: .
j_gene: TRBJ2-4
d_gene: .
v_gene: TRBV11-1
CDR3nt: TGTGCCAGCAGCTTAGGGGGACTTCCTCCTATAGCCAAAAACATTCAGTACTTC
CDR3aa: CASSLGGLPPIAKNIQYF

abundance: few
j_gene: TRBJ2-5
d_gene: TRBD2
v_gene: TRBV7-2
CDR3nt: TGTGCCAGCAGCTTACTGGCTAGCGGGGGGAGAGAGACCCAGTACTTC
CDR3aa: CASSLLASGGRETQYF

abundance: many
j_gene: TRBJ2-3
d_gene: TRBD2
v_gene: TRBV29-1
CDR3nt: TGCAGCGTTGAAGTAACTAGCGGAAATACGCAGTATTTT
CDR3aa: CSVEVTSGNTQYF

abundance: few
j_gene: TRBJ1-1
d_gene: TRBD1
v_gene: TRBV9
CDR3nt: TGTGCCAGCAGCGCCTCGGACAGGGGGCAAGTTGAAGCTTTCTTT
CDR3aa: CASSASDRGQVEAFF

abundance: few
j_gene: TRBJ2-7
d_gene: TRBD1
v_gene: TRBV6-5
CDR3nt: TGTGCCAGCAGTTACTCGACAGGGAAGGGGTGGCCCTACGAGCAGTACTTC
CDR3aa: CASSYSTGKGWPYEQYF

abundance: few
j_gene: TRBJ2-7
d_gene: .
v_gene: TRBV4-3
CDR3nt: TGCGCCAGCAGCCAAGATAAGGAGAGCTCCTACGAGCAGTACTTC
CDR3aa: CASSQDKESSYEQYF

abundance: .
j_gene: TRBJ1-3
d_gene: .
v_gene: TRBV5-6
CDR3nt: TGTGCCAGCAGCTTTTCGGCCAGCTCTGGAAACACCATATATTTT
CDR3aa: CASSFSASSGNTIYF

abundance: few
j_gene: TRBJ2-3
d_gene: .
v_gene: TRBV7-7
CDR3nt: TGTGCCAGCAGCCATGGACAGCTCAAGGAAGATACGCAGTATTTT
CDR3aa: CASSHGQLKEDTQYF

abundance: few
j_gene: TRBJ1-6
d_gene: TRBD1
v_gene: TRBV27
CDR3nt: TGTGCCAGCAGTGTCGGACAGGGAGGGTATGTCAATTCACCCCTCCACTTT
CDR3aa: CASSVGQGGYVNSPLHF

abundance: few
j_gene: TRBJ2-3
d_gene: .
v_gene: TRBV7-9
CDR3nt: TGTGCCAGCAGCTTGGCGGCTATTGAGAGGGATACGCAGTATTTT
CDR3aa: CASSLAAIERDTQYF

abundance: many
j_gene: TRBJ2-7
d_gene: TRBD2
v_gene: TRBV5-1
CDR3nt: TGCGCCAGCAGCATTATAGCGGGAGCAGATTACGAGCAGTACTTC
CDR3aa: CASSIIAGADYEQYF

abundance: few
j_gene: TRBJ2-1
d_gene: .
v_gene: TRBV3-1
CDR3nt: TGTGCCAGCAGCCCGGGAGCCTCCAATGAGCAGTTCTTC
CDR3aa: CASSPGASNEQFF

abundance: few
j_gene: TRBJ1-2
d_gene: TRBD1
v_gene: TRBV6-1
CDR3nt: TGTGCCAGCAGTCGAACAGGGGGCAGCGGCTATGGCTACACCTTC
CDR3aa: CASSRTGGSGYGYTF

abundance: .
j_gene: TRBJ1-4
d_gene: TRBD1
v_gene: TRBV12-3/TRBV12-4
CDR3nt: TGTGCCAGCAGTTTGACAGGGGGTGGGGGGGAACTGTTTTTT
CDR3aa: CASSLTGGGGELFF

abundance: many
j_gene: TRBJ1-5
d_gene: .
v_gene: TRBV6-2/TRBV6-3
CDR3nt: TGTGCCAGCGGGCGTCGGAGTGTGCATTTT
CDR3aa: CASGRRSVHF

abundance: many
j_gene: TRBJ2-5
d_gene: TRBD1
v_gene: TRBV20-1
CDR3nt: TGCAGTGCTAGGGCCCCTGGGACAGGGGACTTC
CDR3aa: CSARAPGTGDF

abundance: .
j_gene: TRBJ2-1
d_gene: TRBD2
v_gene: TRBV24-1
CDR3nt: TGTGCCACCAGTGACCCAGGACTAGCGGTCCACAATGAGCAGTTCTTC
CDR3aa: CATSDPGLAVHNEQFF

abundance: many
j_gene: TRBJ2-1
d_gene: .
v_gene: TRBV5-6
CDR3nt: TGTGCCAGCAGCCTCTTGGGACCCTACAATGAGCAGTTCTTC
CDR3aa: CASSLLGPYNEQFF

abundance: .
j_gene: TRBJ2-1
d_gene: .
v_gene: TRBV5-1
CDR3nt: TGCGCCAGCGCGGCGCAATACAATGAGCAGTTCTTC
CDR3aa: CASAAQYNEQFF

abundance: many
j_gene: TRBJ2-7
d_gene: .
v_gene: TRBV28
CDR3nt: TGTGCCAGCAGTCTCCGGGGGACTTCCTACGAGCAGTACTTC
CDR3aa: CASSLRGTSYEQYF